The rows below give T cell receptor beta chains drawn from one sample of a study of blood T cell repertoires in COVID-19. The protocol was immunoSEQ multiplex PCR, while the TCRdb copy is restricted to in-frame clones and leaves out a portion. The sample lists fewer than 75,000 clones, roughly 80% seen once, with about 41% in the top ten. What was sequenced was peripheral blood. The source of these receptors is a human donor in a cohort sampled during active COVID-19. The CDR3 runs from the conserved cysteine through the conserved F or W. Each record gives: clone size, D gene, V gene, J gene, CDR3 length, CDR3 protein, CDR3 DNA. The D gene is left open where the match is weak. Not every row has a clone size; where given, it reads once, few, many or a size class.

size: NA; D: TRBD2; V: TRBV2; J: TRBJ2-1; length: 15; CDR3: CASSATSGAYNEQFF; DNA: TGTGCCAGCAGCGCCACTAGCGGGGCCTACAATGAGCAGTTCTTC
size: NA; D: TRBD1; V: TRBV5-1; J: TRBJ2-5; length: 14; CDR3: CASSRDRTEETQYF; DNA: TGCGCCAGCAGCAGGGACAGGACCGAAGAGACCCAGTACTTC
size: few; D: NA; V: TRBV2; J: TRBJ1-3; length: 16; CDR3: CASTREGFIGGNTIYF; DNA: TGTGCCTCAACGCGGGAGGGGTTCATAGGTGGAAACACCATATATTTT
size: NA; D: NA; V: TRBV5-4; J: TRBJ1-2; length: 14; CDR3: CASSLAGGNYGYTF; DNA: TGTGCCAGCAGCTTGGCCGGCGGTAACTATGGCTACACCTTC
size: NA; D: NA; V: TRBV27; J: TRBJ1-1; length: 11; CDR3: CASSDTGKAFF; DNA: TGTGCCAGCAGTGACACAGGTAAAGCTTTCTTT
size: NA; D: NA; V: TRBV9; J: TRBJ1-4; length: 14; CDR3: CASSVTPSNEKLFF; DNA: TGTGCCAGCAGCGTAACGCCGAGTAATGAAAAACTGTTTTTT
size: NA; D: NA; V: TRBV11-2; J: TRBJ1-1; length: 15; CDR3: CASSLVVGSGTEAFF; DNA: TGTGCCAGCAGCTTAGTAGTGGGTTCGGGGACTGAAGCTTTCTTT
size: NA; D: TRBD1; V: TRBV9; J: TRBJ1-3; length: 14; CDR3: CASSSREGANTIYF; DNA: TGTGCCAGCAGCTCTAGAGAGGGGGCAAACACCATATATTTT
size: NA; D: NA; V: TRBV7-2; J: TRBJ2-3; length: 12; CDR3: CASSSQADTQYF; DNA: TGTGCCAGCAGCTCGCAGGCAGATACGCAGTATTTT
size: NA; D: TRBD1; V: TRBV24-1; J: TRBJ1-2; length: 13; CDR3: CATSVTGQQGYTF; DNA: TGTGCCACCAGTGTGACGGGACAGCAGGGCTACACCTTC
size: few; D: NA; V: TRBV6-4; J: TRBJ1-2; length: 15; CDR3: CASSARGNGDYGYTF; DNA: TGTGCCAGCAGTGCCAGGGGCAACGGCGACTATGGCTACACCTTC
size: NA; D: NA; V: TRBV27; J: TRBJ1-1; length: 13; CDR3: CASSLTTNTEAFF; DNA: TGTGCCAGCAGTTTAACAACGAACACTGAAGCTTTCTTT
size: NA; D: NA; V: TRBV15; J: TRBJ2-7; length: 15; CDR3: CATSRDQGRVDEQYF; DNA: TGTGCCACCAGCAGAGATCAGGGCAGGGTCGACGAGCAGTACTTC
size: NA; D: TRBD2; V: TRBV4-2; J: TRBJ2-3; length: 19; CDR3: CASSQDALAGAPSTDTQYF; DNA: TGTGCCAGCAGCCAAGATGCCCTAGCGGGGGCTCCTAGCACAGATACGCAGTATTTT
size: few; D: NA; V: TRBV19; J: TRBJ1-5; length: 14; CDR3: CASSVRDTNQPQHF; DNA: TGTGCCAGTAGTGTCCGGGACACCAATCAGCCCCAGCATTTT
size: NA; D: NA; V: TRBV3-1/TRBV3-2; J: TRBJ1-6; length: 14; CDR3: CASSFDRVNSPLHF; DNA: TGTGCCAGCAGCTTCGACAGAGTTAATTCACCCCTCCACTTT
size: NA; D: NA; V: TRBV5-5; J: TRBJ1-6; length: 14; CDR3: CASSLMGANSPLHF; DNA: TGTGCCAGCAGCTTAATGGGGGCTAATTCACCCCTCCACTTT
size: NA; D: NA; V: TRBV18; J: TRBJ1-1; length: 16; CDR3: CASSPPSRGRNTEAFF; DNA: TGTGCCAGCTCACCTCCTTCAAGGGGGAGGAACACTGAAGCTTTCTTT
size: NA; D: NA; V: TRBV6-5; J: TRBJ1-4; length: 15; CDR3: CASSRRTVPNEKLFF; DNA: TGTGCCAGCAGTAGACGGACAGTCCCGAATGAAAAACTGTTTTTT
size: NA; D: NA; V: TRBV7-3; J: TRBJ2-2; length: 13; CDR3: CASSLGHGGELFF; DNA: TGTGCCAGCAGCTTGGGGCACGGGGGGGAGCTGTTTTTT
size: NA; D: TRBD2; V: TRBV5-5; J: TRBJ2-1; length: 16; CDR3: CASSFYSGGSYNEQFF; DNA: TGTGCCAGCAGTTTTTATAGCGGGGGCTCCTACAATGAGCAGTTCTTC
size: NA; D: TRBD1; V: TRBV2; J: TRBJ1-4; length: 14; CDR3: CASGGQGLGEKLFF; DNA: TGTGCCAGCGGGGGACAGGGGCTGGGAGAAAAACTGTTTTTT
size: few; D: TRBD1; V: TRBV6-4; J: TRBJ1-6; length: 18; CDR3: CASSDVAIQGSPNSPLHF; DNA: TGTGCCAGCAGTGACGTTGCAATACAGGGGAGCCCAAATTCACCCCTCCACTTT
size: NA; D: NA; V: TRBV28; J: TRBJ2-7; length: 15; CDR3: CASSLSGSNSYEQYF; DNA: TGTGCCAGCAGTTTATCAGGGTCTAACAGCTACGAGCAGTACTTC
size: NA; D: TRBD1; V: TRBV6-5; J: TRBJ2-3; length: 15; CDR3: CASRPDRVDTDTQYF; DNA: TGTGCCAGCAGACCGGACAGGGTGGACACAGATACGCAGTATTTT
size: NA; D: NA; V: TRBV2; J: TRBJ1-3; length: 16; CDR3: CASSEVRRRSGNTIYF; DNA: TGTGCCAGCAGTGAAGTGAGGAGGAGATCTGGAAACACCATATATTTT
size: NA; D: NA; V: TRBV9; J: TRBJ2-1; length: 17; CDR3: CASSVAAGLSSYNEQFF; DNA: TGTGCCAGCAGCGTAGCGGCGGGACTCAGCTCCTACAATGAGCAGTTCTTC
size: NA; D: NA; V: TRBV7-9; J: TRBJ1-6; length: 15; CDR3: CASSLSGFYNSPLHF; DNA: TGTGCCAGCAGCTTGTCCGGGTTTTATAATTCACCCCTCCACTTT
size: NA; D: NA; V: TRBV7-2; J: TRBJ1-5; length: 17; CDR3: CASSFSGGHYSNQPQHF; DNA: TGTGCCAGCAGCTTTTCGGGGGGCCACTATAGCAATCAGCCCCAGCATTTT
size: NA; D: TRBD2; V: TRBV5-4; J: TRBJ2-7; length: 15; CDR3: CASSLAGGTFYEQYF; DNA: TGTGCCAGCAGCTTGGCGGGGGGGACCTTCTACGAGCAGTACTTC
size: NA; D: TRBD1; V: TRBV12-5; J: TRBJ2-3; length: 15; CDR3: CASGLVGQGADTQYF; DNA: TGTGCTAGTGGTTTGGTCGGACAGGGGGCGGATACGCAGTATTTT
size: NA; D: TRBD1; V: TRBV11-2; J: TRBJ1-1; length: 12; CDR3: CASSSTGGLAFF; DNA: TGTGCCAGCAGCTCAACAGGGGGCCTAGCTTTCTTT
size: many; D: NA; V: TRBV19; J: TRBJ1-6; length: 16; CDR3: CASSRDGGLINSPLHF; DNA: TGTGCCAGTAGCCGGGACGGGGGACTGATTAATTCACCCCTCCACTTT
size: NA; D: NA; V: TRBV5-8; J: TRBJ1-6; length: 15; CDR3: CASSIRWQDNSPLHF; DNA: TGTGCCAGCAGCATTCGTTGGCAGGATAATTCACCCCTCCACTTT
size: NA; D: NA; V: TRBV7-2; J: TRBJ1-4; length: 14; CDR3: CASSSGVNSEKLFF; DNA: TGTGCCAGCAGCTCAGGGGTTAACAGCGAAAAACTGTTTTTT
size: NA; D: TRBD1; V: TRBV19; J: TRBJ2-7; length: 18; CDR3: CASSIAVNQGAQSYEQYF; DNA: TGTGCCAGTAGTATAGCGGTCAACCAGGGGGCTCAATCCTACGAGCAGTACTTC
size: NA; D: TRBD1; V: TRBV5-4; J: TRBJ1-2; length: 13; CDR3: CASSLQGAAGYTF; DNA: TGTGCCAGCAGCTTACAGGGGGCAGCTGGCTACACCTTC
size: NA; D: NA; V: TRBV19; J: TRBJ1-1; length: 13; CDR3: CASSQNWNTEAFF; DNA: TGTGCCAGTAGCCAAAACTGGAACACTGAAGCTTTCTTT
size: once; D: TRBD1; V: TRBV15; J: TRBJ1-4; length: 19; CDR3: CATSRPFSRRRTGDEKLFF; DNA: TGTGCCACCAGCAGACCTTTCTCCCGGCGTAGGACAGGGGATGAAAAACTGTTTTTT
size: NA; D: NA; V: TRBV13; J: TRBJ2-1; length: 14; CDR3: CATPRGGRYNEQFF; DNA: TGTGCCACCCCTAGGGGGGGGAGATACAATGAGCAGTTCTTC
size: NA; D: NA; V: TRBV3-1/TRBV3-2; J: TRBJ2-5; length: 17; CDR3: CASSQEPQGSPGETQYF; DNA: TGTGCCAGCAGCCAAGAGCCACAGGGCAGCCCAGGAGAGACCCAGTACTTC
size: NA; D: NA; V: TRBV6-1; J: TRBJ1-5; length: 14; CDR3: CASSEATGYQPQHF; DNA: TGTGCCAGCAGTGAAGCGACCGGGTATCAGCCCCAGCATTTT
size: once; D: TRBD2; V: TRBV19; J: TRBJ2-3; length: 17; CDR3: CASRRLAGAQSTDTQYF; DNA: TGTGCCAGTAGGCGACTAGCGGGAGCCCAGAGCACAGATACGCAGTATTTT
size: NA; D: NA; V: TRBV9; J: TRBJ1-2; length: 15; CDR3: CASSVDAGGNYGYTF; DNA: TGTGCCAGCAGCGTAGATGCCGGAGGAAACTATGGCTACACCTTC
size: NA; D: TRBD1; V: TRBV18; J: TRBJ1-6; length: 14; CDR3: CASSPGQGDSPLHF; DNA: TGTGCCAGCTCACCGGGACAGGGTGATTCACCCCTCCACTTT